This TCR beta chain was identified in a study of blood T cell repertoires in COVID-19 (TCRdb year 2020). For the study in its entirety: Collaborator samples came from the United States, Italy and Spain and covered acute and convalescent phases of COVID-19. The material from the prospective study consisted of cDNA or gDNA derived from T cells, B-cell-depleted T cells, or PBMCs. Deeply sampled blood TCRbeta repertoires from subjects exposed to, actively infected with, or recovered from COVID-19 were included in the dataset. The repertoires were released in a freely available public database intended as a resource for research on the immune response to SARS-CoV-2. Samples were obtained from the ongoing ImmuneRACE study (first 160 participants) and from roughly 1,300 subjects provided by 6 global collaborators. A de-identified subject ID, COVID-19 status, age in years and sex were almost always included in the sample metadata. HLA class I and class II types, where available, came from metadata supplied by the sample provider rather than from assay-based typing. Results and caveats for the whole study, not just this receptor: Clinical and demographic metadata were provided uncurated, with the amount varying by source and participant.

Based on the germline V gene (reference sequence), the CDR1 and CDR2 sequences are SGHNT and YYREEE. The germline V end is reduced by 3 bases and the J end by 3 bases; junction bases left unmatched: 2. The CDR3 covers 13 residues, taking in both the cysteine and the phenylalanine. Of all the DNA, just the CDR3 is kept, 39 bases in frame from base 1. The immunoSEQ Assay, a bias-controlled multiplex PCR, was used to amplify TCRbeta CDR3 regions from genomic DNA. The authors' analysis ran thus. Nucleated cell counts per sample were estimated from amplification of reference gene primers within the assay. Sequence reads were collapsed and filtered to measure the absolute abundance of every unique TCRbeta CDR3 rearrangement. Productive Simpson clonality was computed per sample as the square root of Simpson's diversity index over productive rearrangements. What TCRdb holds here is the immuneACCESS table cut down to in-frame rearrangements. Part of the clones is not present; checked against another copy, under half of the missing clones reflect an unresolved V gene, and the others are unexplained. The D gene and trimming were derived from the DNA, and the V and J assignments and clone size from that table. Counted in this sample were around 140,000 clones; 75% to 90% of them appeared once. The ten largest make up around 1.7% of the sample.

Collaborating institutions collected whole blood in K2EDTA tubes following their own protocols. For TCRbeta analysis, collaborator samples were shipped as frozen whole blood, as isolated PBMCs, or as DNA extracted from either sample type. For this clone: This clone's antigen is unknown. Base quality data are lacking; no much larger clone is found one base away.

The sequence is built from TRBV5-4 and TRBJ1-1; TRBD1 aligns with 7 central bases. Material: peripheral blood. The source of this sequence is a woman aged 50 to 60 with acute or convalescent COVID-19. The sequenced DNA is TGTGCCAGCAGCTGGGACAGCTACACTGAAGCTTTCTTT. Its protein product is CASSWDSYTEAFF.